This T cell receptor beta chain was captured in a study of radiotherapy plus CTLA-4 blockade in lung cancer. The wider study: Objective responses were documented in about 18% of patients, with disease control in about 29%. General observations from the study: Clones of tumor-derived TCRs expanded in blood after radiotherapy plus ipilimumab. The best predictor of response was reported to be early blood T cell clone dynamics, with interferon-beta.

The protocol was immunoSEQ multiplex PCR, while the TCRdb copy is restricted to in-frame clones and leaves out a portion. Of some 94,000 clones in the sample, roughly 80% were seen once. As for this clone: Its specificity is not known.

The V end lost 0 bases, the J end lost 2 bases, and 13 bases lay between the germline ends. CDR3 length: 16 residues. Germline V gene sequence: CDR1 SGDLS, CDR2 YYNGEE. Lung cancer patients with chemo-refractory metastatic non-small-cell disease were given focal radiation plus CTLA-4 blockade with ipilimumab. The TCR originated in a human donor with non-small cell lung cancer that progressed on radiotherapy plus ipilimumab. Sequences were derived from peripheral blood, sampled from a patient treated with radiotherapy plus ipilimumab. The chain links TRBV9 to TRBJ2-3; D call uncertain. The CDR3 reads CASSVAVERYTDTQYF. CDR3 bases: TGTGCCAGCAGCGTAGCTGTAGAGAGATACACAGATACGCAGTATTTT.